The rows below give T cell receptor beta chains drawn from one sample of a study of Ad26.COV2.S vaccination and SARS-CoV-2 variants. Generated by immunoSEQ multiplex PCR, the TCRdb table keeps only in-frame clones and is missing some. The data show about 400,000 clones, 83% seen once. The source material was peripheral blood, sampled in a trial of Ad26.COV2.S vaccine versus placebo. All receptors come from a person aged 18-60 years who received the Ad26.COV2.S COVID-19 vaccine or a placebo. Each CDR3 is given with its conserved first and last residue. Each record gives: V gene, D gene, clone size, J gene, CDR3 DNA, CDR3 protein. The D gene is left open where the match is weak. Where a row states a size, it is once, few, many or the class of an expanded clone; other rows omit it.

V gene: TRBV20-1
D gene: .
clone size: .
J gene: TRBJ1-1
CDR3 DNA: TGCAGTTGCATCGAAGACACTGAAGCTTTCTTT
CDR3 protein: CSCIEDTEAFF

V gene: TRBV30
D gene: .
clone size: .
J gene: TRBJ2-1
CDR3 DNA: TGTGCCTGGAGTTCCTTAACCGGGACCTACAATGAGCAGTTCTTC
CDR3 protein: CAWSSLTGTYNEQFF

V gene: TRBV18
D gene: TRBD1
clone size: once
J gene: TRBJ2-7
CDR3 DNA: TGTGCCAGCTCACGCCTGGGACAGGGGCACGAGCAGTACTTC
CDR3 protein: CASSRLGQGHEQYF

V gene: TRBV11-3
D gene: .
clone size: .
J gene: TRBJ1-1
CDR3 DNA: TGTGCCAGCAGCTTAAGGGGGATGAACACTGAAGCTTTCTTT
CDR3 protein: CASSLRGMNTEAFF

V gene: TRBV5-1
D gene: .
clone size: .
J gene: TRBJ1-1
CDR3 DNA: TGCGCCAGCAGCCCCCAAGGGGGGGGGCGAAGGACTGAAGCTTTCTTT
CDR3 protein: CASSPQGGGRRTEAFF

V gene: TRBV7-2
D gene: TRBD2
clone size: .
J gene: TRBJ2-5
CDR3 DNA: TGTGCCAGCAGCCTCGGGACTAGCGGGGGGGCCGAGGAGACCCAGTACTTC
CDR3 protein: CASSLGTSGGAEETQYF

V gene: TRBV19
D gene: .
clone size: .
J gene: TRBJ2-1
CDR3 DNA: TGTGCCAGTAGTATTGGGGGGACCTACAATGAGCAGTTCTTC
CDR3 protein: CASSIGGTYNEQFF

V gene: TRBV7-3
D gene: .
clone size: few
J gene: TRBJ2-2
CDR3 DNA: TGTGCCAGCAGCGTGGGACATCCGACCGGGGAGCTGTTTTTT
CDR3 protein: CASSVGHPTGELFF

V gene: TRBV10-2
D gene: .
clone size: .
J gene: TRBJ2-3
CDR3 DNA: TGCGCCAGCTCCCCGGGGTCCTACAGCACAGATACGCAGTATTTT
CDR3 protein: CASSPGSYSTDTQYF

V gene: TRBV6-5
D gene: TRBD1
clone size: .
J gene: TRBJ1-1
CDR3 DNA: TGTGCCAGCCTGACAGGGGGCGAAACAGCTTTCTTT
CDR3 protein: CASLTGGETAFF

V gene: TRBV9
D gene: .
clone size: few
J gene: TRBJ1-6
CDR3 DNA: TGTGCCAGCAGCGCCCAAGGGTCCTTTAATTCACCCCTCCACTTT
CDR3 protein: CASSAQGSFNSPLHF

V gene: TRBV11-2
D gene: .
clone size: .
J gene: TRBJ1-3
CDR3 DNA: TGTGCCAGCAGCTTGACAACGGGAAACACCATATATTTT
CDR3 protein: CASSLTTGNTIYF

V gene: TRBV5-1
D gene: TRBD1
clone size: .
J gene: TRBJ1-4
CDR3 DNA: TGCGCCAGCAGCTCGGGACAGGACAATGAAAAACTGTTTTTT
CDR3 protein: CASSSGQDNEKLFF

V gene: TRBV5-4
D gene: TRBD2
clone size: once
J gene: TRBJ2-7
CDR3 DNA: TGTGCCAGCAGCTTACTAACCCTAGCGGGGGGATTCTACGAGCAGTACTTC
CDR3 protein: CASSLLTLAGGFYEQYF

V gene: TRBV13
D gene: .
clone size: once
J gene: TRBJ2-7
CDR3 DNA: TGTGCCAGCAGCGCGGACCCCCCGCCCCCCTACGAGCAGTACTTC
CDR3 protein: CASSADPPPPYEQYF

V gene: TRBV6-5
D gene: TRBD2
clone size: .
J gene: TRBJ2-7
CDR3 DNA: TGTGCCAGCAGTCCACTGGGACTAGCCTCTTCCGAGCAGTACTTC
CDR3 protein: CASSPLGLASSEQYF

V gene: TRBV2
D gene: TRBD1
clone size: few
J gene: TRBJ1-6
CDR3 DNA: TGTGCCAGCACTGACACAGGGGGAGGAAATTCACCCCTCCACTTT
CDR3 protein: CASTDTGGGNSPLHF

V gene: TRBV2
D gene: .
clone size: .
J gene: TRBJ2-3
CDR3 DNA: TGTGCCAGCAGTGTCAGGGGATTGGGCACAGATACGCAGTATTTT
CDR3 protein: CASSVRGLGTDTQYF

V gene: TRBV11-2
D gene: TRBD1
clone size: .
J gene: TRBJ1-4
CDR3 DNA: TGTGCCAGCAGTCATGGACAGGTGCAGGAAAAACTGTTTTTT
CDR3 protein: CASSHGQVQEKLFF

V gene: TRBV7-3
D gene: .
clone size: .
J gene: TRBJ2-1
CDR3 DNA: TGTGCCAGCAGCTTGGGGCTGCGGGGCCTCTACAATGAGCAGTTCTTC
CDR3 protein: CASSLGLRGLYNEQFF

V gene: TRBV20-1
D gene: .
clone size: .
J gene: TRBJ1-4
CDR3 DNA: TGCAGTGCTTCTAGGTCCGAAAAACTGTTTTTT
CDR3 protein: CSASRSEKLFF

V gene: TRBV11-2
D gene: TRBD2
clone size: once
J gene: TRBJ2-1
CDR3 DNA: TGTGCCAGCAGCCTCCTTGGGACGGGGCGGGGGAATGAGCAGTTCTTC
CDR3 protein: CASSLLGTGRGNEQFF

V gene: TRBV6-4
D gene: .
clone size: .
J gene: TRBJ2-2
CDR3 DNA: TGTGCCAGCAGCCGGGACTTGAACACCGGGGAGCTGTTTTTT
CDR3 protein: CASSRDLNTGELFF

V gene: TRBV7-8
D gene: .
clone size: .
J gene: TRBJ2-1
CDR3 DNA: TGTGCCAGCAGCGAACACCGGGCCCCCAACCAGTTCTTC
CDR3 protein: CASSEHRAPNQFF

V gene: TRBV29-1
D gene: TRBD2
clone size: .
J gene: TRBJ2-1
CDR3 DNA: TGCAGCGTTGAAAAACTAGCGGGGGGCACTACCAATGAGCAGTTCTTC
CDR3 protein: CSVEKLAGGTTNEQFF

V gene: TRBV7-6
D gene: .
clone size: .
J gene: TRBJ1-1
CDR3 DNA: TGTGCCAGCAGCGTTGGGGGAGGGAGGTCTGAAGCTTTCTTT
CDR3 protein: CASSVGGGRSEAFF

V gene: TRBV19
D gene: .
clone size: .
J gene: TRBJ2-7
CDR3 DNA: TGTGCCGCCAGCCCGGGACTGGCCTACGAGCAGTACTTC
CDR3 protein: CAASPGLAYEQYF

V gene: TRBV7-2
D gene: TRBD2
clone size: .
J gene: TRBJ2-1
CDR3 DNA: TGTGCCAGCAGCTTCTGGACTAGCGGGGAGCAGTTCTTC
CDR3 protein: CASSFWTSGEQFF

V gene: TRBV24-1
D gene: TRBD2
clone size: .
J gene: TRBJ2-7
CDR3 DNA: TGTGCCACCAGTGGCGGGAGCGGAGATAAGCACTACGAGCAGTACTTC
CDR3 protein: CATSGGSGDKHYEQYF

V gene: TRBV5-4
D gene: TRBD1
clone size: .
J gene: TRBJ1-2
CDR3 DNA: TGTGCCAGCAGCAAACAGGGGGATAACTATGGCTACACCTTC
CDR3 protein: CASSKQGDNYGYTF

V gene: TRBV11-2
D gene: .
clone size: .
J gene: TRBJ2-1
CDR3 DNA: TGTGCCAGCAGCTTGGCCGGGACTCAAGTATACAATGAGCAGTTCTTC
CDR3 protein: CASSLAGTQVYNEQFF

V gene: TRBV6-2/TRBV6-3
D gene: .
clone size: .
J gene: TRBJ2-1
CDR3 DNA: TGTGCCAGCAGTTACTCTCCCTTCCGGAGCTCCTACAATGAGCAGTTCTTC
CDR3 protein: CASSYSPFRSSYNEQFF

V gene: TRBV5-1
D gene: .
clone size: .
J gene: TRBJ2-3
CDR3 DNA: TGCGCCAGCAGCGAAAATACAGGGGATACGCAGTATTTT
CDR3 protein: CASSENTGDTQYF

V gene: TRBV18
D gene: TRBD1
clone size: .
J gene: TRBJ1-4
CDR3 DNA: TGTGCCAGCTCACCACCGGGACAGGGGTCTGAAAAACTGTTTTTT
CDR3 protein: CASSPPGQGSEKLFF

V gene: TRBV5-6
D gene: .
clone size: .
J gene: TRBJ2-3
CDR3 DNA: TGTGCCAGCAGCTTTGATTTATCAGATACGCAGTATTTT
CDR3 protein: CASSFDLSDTQYF

V gene: TRBV10-3
D gene: .
clone size: once
J gene: TRBJ1-2
CDR3 DNA: TGTGCCATCTCGGGGGGCCTCTATGGCTACACCTTC
CDR3 protein: CAISGGLYGYTF

V gene: TRBV7-9
D gene: .
clone size: .
J gene: TRBJ1-3
CDR3 DNA: TGTGCCAGCAGCTTAGAGGGGTCTGGAAACACCATATATTTT
CDR3 protein: CASSLEGSGNTIYF

V gene: TRBV18
D gene: .
clone size: .
J gene: TRBJ2-3
CDR3 DNA: TGTGCCAGCTCACCTGTACAGGAATTGGCAGATACGCAGTATTTT
CDR3 protein: CASSPVQELADTQYF

V gene: TRBV6-6
D gene: .
clone size: few
J gene: TRBJ2-7
CDR3 DNA: TGTGCCAGCAGTTACTCGAGGTTCTACGAGCAGTACTTC
CDR3 protein: CASSYSRFYEQYF

V gene: TRBV7-6
D gene: .
clone size: .
J gene: TRBJ1-1
CDR3 DNA: TGTGCCAGCAGCTTAGCTGAGGGGGTGAACACTGAAGCTTTCTTT
CDR3 protein: CASSLAEGVNTEAFF

V gene: TRBV2
D gene: TRBD1
clone size: .
J gene: TRBJ1-5
CDR3 DNA: TGTGCCAGCAGCGACAGGGGTAATCAGCCCCAGCATTTT
CDR3 protein: CASSDRGNQPQHF

V gene: TRBV7-9
D gene: .
clone size: few
J gene: TRBJ1-5
CDR3 DNA: TGTGCCAGCAGCTCGCCAGGGGGCAATCAGCCCCAGCATTTT
CDR3 protein: CASSSPGGNQPQHF

V gene: TRBV7-2
D gene: .
clone size: once
J gene: TRBJ2-6
CDR3 DNA: TGTGCCAGCAGCTTTCCCTCTGGGGCCAACGTCCTGACTTTC
CDR3 protein: CASSFPSGANVLTF

V gene: TRBV4-1
D gene: .
clone size: once
J gene: TRBJ2-3
CDR3 DNA: TGCGCCAGCAGCCCACAAACGCTGGTGGGTACGCAGTATTTT
CDR3 protein: CASSPQTLVGTQYF